The source of this TCR beta chain is a study of blood T cell repertoires in COVID-19. Looking at the study overall: Whether acute or convalescent, the COVID-19 samples came from the United States, Italy and Spain. The analysed material was cDNA or gDNA that came from T cells, B-cell-depleted T cells, or PBMCs.

The V and J ends lost 2 bases and 8 bases, in that order; junction bases with no gene match: 7. Germline-derived CDR1 and CDR2 are MNHEY and SVGAGI. The CDR3 extends over 15 amino acids. In the original workflow: Cell counts per sample came from amplifying reference gene primers. Measured with immunoSEQ multiplex PCR; TCRdb has only the in-frame clones, and not every one. Clonal size and the V and J genes are those of that table, whereas D and trimming came from the DNA. The table shows about 180,000 clones, with nearly 90% occurring only once. The material sequenced was peripheral blood. The sequence was collected from a man between 18 and 35 years old who had recovered from COVID-19. The chain is built from TRBV6-5 and TRBJ2-1; TRBD2 matches at 9 bases. The CDR3 here is CASSYGGTSRDEQFF. CDR3 sequence (DNA): TGTGCCAGCAGTTACGGAGGGACTAGCCGCGATGAGCAGTTCTTC.